This T cell receptor beta chain was sequenced for a study of blood T cell repertoires in COVID-19. Here immunoSEQ multiplex PCR was the method, and the copy in TCRdb shows in-frame clones only, minus some. Of some 210,000 clones in the sample, around 92% are singletons; the top ten hold more than 0.95%. CDR1 LNHDA and CDR2 SQIVND come from the germline V gene (reference sequence). Trimming removed 7 bases at V and 4 bases at J, with 10 bases between. The CDR3 spans 12 residues. The rearrangement uses TRBV19 and TRBJ1-2; D ambiguous. This TCR was sampled from a man aged 25-45 years with acute or convalescent COVID-19. Sequenced material: peripheral blood. The CDR3 region has the DNA TGTGCCAGTAAGCAGGATCTCTATGGCTACACCTTC. The encoded protein is CASKQDLYGYTF.